This TCR beta chain was obtained from a study of shared clonotypes between healthy human individuals. Study results and limitations: Researchers sampled only blood; tissue repertoires likely differ.

As concerns this clone: Its antigen is not known.

Produced via immunoSEQ multiplex PCR; TCRdb's table is partial and in-frame only. The sample carries roughly 700,000 clones, approximately 79% recorded once. V was cut by 0 bases and J by 3 bases, with 18 bases left in between. Per germline, CDR1 LNHNV and CDR2 YYDKDF (reference sequence). This CDR3 region has 17 residues. The sequenced sample was memory CD4+ T cells sorted from blood. Subset here: CD45RA-negative fraction. The TCR was taken from a woman in her 30s in good health. The genes are TRBV15 and TRBJ2-7; maybe TRBD2 (5 bases). CDR3 sequence reads: CATSREAVGRTFYEQYF. CDR3 nucleotide sequence: TGTGCCACCAGCAGAGAGGCCGTGGGAAGGACTTTCTACGAGCAGTACTTC.